Each of the 27 T cell receptor beta chains below was sequenced from the same sample in a study of beta chain features in type 1 diabetes. Findings of the study overall: Moderately but significantly shorter TCRB CDR3s were found in Type 1 diabetes patients in all four CD4+ subsets.

These TCRs' antigens remain unknown. Since all of the isolated RNA was reverse transcribed, expressed TCRB transcripts were what got sequenced. TCRdb's copy holds only in-frame clones and misses some; the assay was immunoSEQ multiplex PCR. The data show about 160,000 clones, roughly 9% seen once. The sample taken for sequencing was central memory CD4+ T cells from blood. These TCRs come from a woman between 25 and 40 years old with type 1 diabetes.

V is TRBV11-1 and J is TRBJ2-5, with D unresolved. CDR1 is SGHAT and CDR2 is FQDESV in the germline V gene (reference sequence). The CDR3 has 14 amino acids. Trimming shortened V by 4 bases and J by 2 bases, and 11 bases separated the two germline ends. CDR3 in amino acids: CASSSRASQETQYF. For the CDR3, the DNA is TGTGCCAGCAGCTCTAGAGCGAGTCAAGAGACCCAGTACTTC.

The genes are TRBV9 and TRBJ2-1; 8 bases are shared with TRBD2. Germline trimming cut 4 bases from V and 8 bases from J; bases unmatched to any gene: 5. The germline gives CDR1 SGDLS, CDR2 YYNGEE. The CDR3 sequence is 13 residues long. The CDR3 protein is CASSLSGSDEQFF. Here the CDR3 DNA reads TGTGCCAGCAGCTTAAGCGGGAGCGATGAGCAGTTCTTC.

This clone was observed a handful of times. V is TRBV7-9 and J is TRBJ2-1; 7 bases line up with TRBD1. V shed 3 bases, J shed 5 bases, and the junction held 4 bases outside the gene matches. Germline assignment: CDR1 SEHNR and CDR2 FQNEAQ (reference sequence). The CDR3 is made up of 14 amino acids. This CDR3 is CASSFGTEDNEQFF. Here the CDR3 DNA reads TGTGCCAGCAGCTTCGGGACAGAGGACAATGAGCAGTTCTTC. Together with reference TRBV7-9 and TRBJ2-1, the CDR3 gives the full variable domain: DTGVSQNPRHKITKRGQNVTFRCDPISEHNRLYWYRQTLGQGPEFLTYFQNEAQLEKSRLLSDRFSAERPKGSFSTLEIQRTEQGDSAMYLCASSFGTEDNEQFFGPGTRLTVL.

This clone has just a few counts. The V gene is TRBV30, the J gene TRBJ1-1; the D is unclear. The germline CDR1 and CDR2 sequences are GTSNPN and SVGIG (reference sequence). The CDR3 has 12 amino acids. V shed 2 bases and J shed 4 bases, with 8 bases lying between them. CDR3 coding DNA: TGTGCCTGGAGTCAACACACCACTGAAGCTTTCTTT. Translation: CAWSQHTTEAFF.

This chain joins TRBV19 and TRBJ1-2; a weak D match, TRBD1 (6 bases). V was shortened by 5 bases and J by 0 bases, with 10 bases between the two germline ends. CDR3 size: 14 residues. The germline V gene encodes CDR1 LNHDA and CDR2 SQIVND (reference sequence). The CDR3 reads CASSHRQANYGYTF. The CDR3 nucleotides are TGTGCCAGTAGTCACAGACAGGCTAACTATGGCTACACCTTC.

This clone was seen a few times. V usage is TRBV11-1 and J usage is TRBJ2-2; 7 nucleotides align to TRBD2. Trimming cost V 6 bases and J 2 bases; bases outside gene matches: 9. The CDR3 loop spans 16 amino acids. In germline, CDR1 is SGHAT, CDR2 FQDESV (reference sequence). CDR3 sequence: CASSRSSGINTGELFF. The CDR3 DNA reads TGTGCCAGCAGTCGATCTAGCGGAATTAACACCGGGGAGCTGTTTTTT.

The chain recombines TRBV5-4 with TRBJ2-1; perhaps TRBD2 as D (6 bases). The CDR3 totals 16 residues. Trimming removed 0 bases at V and 7 bases at J, with 17 bases between. CDR1 is SGHNT and CDR2 is YYREEE in the germline V gene (reference sequence). The CDR3, as DNA: TGTGCCAGCAGCTTGGGGGGGGAAAGGGCTAGAAATGAGCAGTTCTTC. Protein: CASSLGGERARNEQFF.

V usage is TRBV28 and J usage is TRBJ2-3, with TRBD2 matching 8 bases. The CDR3 is made up of 16 amino acids. Trimming at V came to 3 bases and at J to 2 bases, leaving 7 bases not matched to a gene. Germline V CDR1 and CDR2: MDHEN, SYDVKM. The CDR3 coding sequence is TGTGCCAGCAGTTTCGGGGTAGCGGGGAACACAGATACGCAGTATTTT. Residues: CASSFGVAGNTDTQYF.

This clone was seen ten or more times. The chain couples TRBV23-1 to TRBJ1-1, with D tentatively TRBD1 (5 bases). TRBV23-1 is marked as an open reading frame, function uncertain. This CDR3 has 15 residues. V was trimmed by 2 bases and J by 3 bases, leaving 13 bases between them. CDR3 nucleotides: TGCGCCAGCAGTCAAGGGGGAGGAGGATACACTGAAGCTTTCTTT. This translates into CASSQGGGGYTEAFF.

The sample holds a few counts of this clone. V usage is TRBV7-2 and J usage is TRBJ2-7; perhaps TRBD2 as D (5 bases). CDR1 and CDR2 from the germline V gene are SGHTA and FQGNSA. The CDR3 runs 13 residues. Trimming took 6 bases from V and 3 from J, leaving 12 bases between them. This CDR3 is CASSLGERYEQYF. As DNA, the CDR3 is TGTGCCAGCAGTCTCGGGGAGCGCTACGAGCAGTACTTC.

The CDR3 reads CAWREPSGSHYGYTF. In nucleotides, the CDR3 is TGTGCCTGGAGAGAGCCGTCAGGTTCTCACTATGGCTACACCTTC. The chain employs TRBV30 and TRBJ1-2; no clear D gene. Germline lookup yields CDR1 GTSNPN and CDR2 SVGIG (reference sequence). Between the trimmed V and J ends, which lost 3 bases and 3 bases, there was a span of 17 bases. This CDR3 comprises 15 residues.

There are a few counts of this clone. V and J are TRBV18 and TRBJ2-4; 9 bases align to TRBD1. Germline V gene data show CDR1 as KGHSH and CDR2 as LQKENI. V dropped 5 bases and J dropped 3; count of bases not matched to a gene: 8. The CDR3 contains 16 residues. CDR3 bases: TGTGCCAGCTCATCCACAGGGGGCGCCGTCAAAAACATTCAGTACTTC. Translating gives CASSSTGGAVKNIQYF.

The chain uses TRBV4-1 and TRBJ2-1; D is perhaps TRBD2 (5 bases). Germline CDR1 and CDR2: MGHRA and YSYEKL. The CDR3 runs 14 residues. The V end lost 2 bases, the J end lost 8 bases, and 13 bases lay between the germline ends. DNA for the CDR3: TGCGCCAGCAGCCAACTATTTCGAGCGGATGAGCAGTTCTTC. It yields the protein CASSQLFRADEQFF.

This clone was counted between two and nine times. The CDR3 region is CSAEPGVIVDTQYF. DNA of the CDR3: TGCAGCGCGGAACCGGGGGTAATAGTCGATACGCAGTATTTT. J is TRBJ2-3 and V is TRBV29-1, with D possibly TRBD2 on 6 matching bases. The germline V gene encodes CDR1 SQVTM and CDR2 ANQGSEA. The ends were cut back, 7 bases at V and 6 bases at J, with 20 bases in the middle. CDR3 length: 14 amino acids.

This clone has just a few counts. The rearrangement uses TRBV10-3 and TRBJ2-4; a weak D match, TRBD2 (6 bases). This CDR3 has 18 amino acids. Germline V gives CDR1 ENHRY, CDR2 SYGVKD. Trimming took 6 bases from V and 0 from J, leaving 21 bases between them. The CDR3 here is CAIRGDSLSPLAKNIQYF. CDR3 coding DNA: TGTGCCATCAGGGGGGACTCGCTGTCACCCCTAGCCAAAAACATTCAGTACTTC.

This chain joins TRBV29-1 and TRBJ1-2; D gene unclear. There are 13 residues in the CDR3. Germline V gene data show CDR1 as SQVTM and CDR2 as ANQGSEA. V lost 4 bases to trimming and J lost 1 base, with 10 bases between them. CDR3 protein: CSVVILDNYGYTF. CDR3 bases: TGCAGCGTTGTCATACTCGATAACTATGGCTACACCTTC.

CDR3 nucleotides: TGCGCCAGCAGCCCACAGGGGGAAGGGTCCTACGAGCAGTACTTC. Protein product: CASSPQGEGSYEQYF. This chain links TRBV5-1 with TRBJ2-7; TRBD1 matches 8 bases. The germline V gene encodes CDR1 SGHRS and CDR2 YFSETQ. After removal of 4 bases from V and 1 base from J, the junction contained 7 bases not matched to a gene. The CDR3 loop spans 15 amino acids.

In the case of this clone: Other DNA sequences from this sample encode an identical CDR3 as well. The rearrangement links TRBV11-2 to TRBJ1-3, with TRBD1 matching 7 bases. This CDR3 region has 14 residues. J was trimmed by 4 bases and V by 3 bases; bases with no gene match: 3. The germline CDR1 and CDR2 sequences are SGHAT and FQNNGV. The CDR3 spells CASSLRTGGNTIYF. The DNA of the CDR3 is TGTGCCAGCAGCTTGCGGACAGGAGGAAACACCATATATTTT.

The chain has TRBV5-1 and TRBJ2-5; TRBD2 matches at 11 bases. V shed 4 bases and J 5 bases; nucleotides not matched to a gene: 13. CDR1 SGHRS and CDR2 YFSETQ come from the germline V gene. The CDR3 is made up of 17 amino acids. The CDR3 bases are TGCGCCAGCAGCCCTACCGGGACTAGCGGTGCCGGGGAGACCCAGTACTTC. Amino acids: CASSPTGTSGAGETQYF.

This chain joins TRBV6-6 and TRBJ2-7, with a weak D call TRBD1 (5 bases). Germline CDR1 is MNHNY and CDR2 is SVGAGI (reference sequence). The germline V and J ends were trimmed by 0 bases and 3 bases, with 9 bases remaining between them. This CDR3 is built from 14 residues. CDR3 loop: CASSYSRVYYEQYF. CDR3 DNA sequence: TGTGCCAGCAGTTACTCCAGGGTGTACTACGAGCAGTACTTC.

This clone has only a few counts. The V and J genes are TRBV5-1 and TRBJ2-5; 10 bases agree with TRBD1. This CDR3 has 14 residues. V shed 9 bases and J 4 bases; nucleotides not matched to a gene: 9. Germline CDR1 and CDR2: SGHRS and YFSETQ. The CDR3 nucleotides are TGCGCCACCAGGTTCGGGACAGGGGTAGAGACCCAGTACTTC. Translated, it gives CATRFGTGVETQYF.

The V call is TRBV5-4, the J call TRBJ2-2, with D maybe TRBD2 (6 bases). V was shortened by 5 bases and J by 4 bases, with 15 bases between the two germline ends. Germline V gene data show CDR1 as SGHNT and CDR2 as YYREEE (reference sequence). This CDR3 is 15 amino acids long. CDR3 sequence reads: CASRAGRSGTGELFF. The CDR3 DNA follows: TGTGCCAGCAGGGCCGGGAGATCGGGCACCGGGGAGCTGTTTTTT. The full variable domain, its missing parts supplied by reference TRBV5-4 and TRBJ2-2, is ETGVTQSPTHLIKTRGQQVTLRCSSQSGHNTVSWYQQALGQGPQFIFQYYREEENGRGNFPPRFSGLQFPNYSSELNVNALELDDSALYLCASRAGRSGTGELFFGEGSRLTVL.

The table lists this clone with many counts. This chain links TRBV30 with TRBJ1-5; no clear D gene. The ends were cut back, 2 bases at V and 6 bases at J, with 14 bases in the middle. The CDR3 has 14 residues. Germline V gene data show CDR1 as GTSNPN and CDR2 as SVGIG (reference sequence). This chain's CDR3 is CAWSHRQEGQPQHF. DNA for the CDR3: TGTGCCTGGAGTCACCGGCAGGAAGGTCAGCCCCAGCATTTT.

The rearrangement uses TRBV11-3 and TRBJ2-1; tentative D call: TRBD1 (6 bases). V shed 5 bases and J shed 4 bases, with 15 bases lying between them. This CDR3 has 15 residues. From germline, CDR1 is SGHNT and CDR2 YENEEA. This CDR3 reads CASSLAVGTYNEQFF. The CDR3 nucleotides read TGTGCCAGCAGCCTCGCGGTGGGGACATACAATGAGCAGTTCTTC.

DNA for the CDR3: TGTGCCAGCAGCCCCAGGGGCGGAGATACGCAGTATTTT. Encoded protein: CASSPRGGDTQYF. This chain connects TRBV6-5 to TRBJ2-3, with D perhaps matching TRBD1 (6 bases). The CDR3 length is 13 residues. Germline values: CDR1 MNHEY, CDR2 SVGAGI. V was shortened by 6 bases and J by 5 bases, with 12 bases between the two germline ends.

The V call is TRBV6-6, the J call TRBJ2-3, with a weak D call TRBD2 (6 bases). The CDR3 has 16 residues. Germline V CDR1 and CDR2: MNHNY, SVGAGI (reference sequence). The germline V and J ends were trimmed by 6 bases and 0 bases, with 16 bases remaining between them. As DNA, the CDR3 is TGTGCCAGCAGCCCACGCGGGGTGTCTAGCACAGATACGCAGTATTTT. It encodes CASSPRGVSSTDTQYF.

The CDR3 reads CSVGTPTGALGYTF. CDR3 bases: TGCAGCGTCGGAACGCCCACAGGGGCCCTTGGCTACACCTTC. The genes are TRBV29-1 and TRBJ1-2; 7 bases align to TRBD1. The ends lost 6 bases at V and 7 bases at J; junction bases unmatched: 14. The CDR3 runs 14 residues. Germline V gives CDR1 SQVTM, CDR2 ANQGSEA.